Below, 8 T cell receptor beta chains from the same sample are listed, as sequenced in a study of naive and memory T cell subsets. Both TRBC1 and TRBC2 were covered by a beta constant-region primer of two equimolar oligonucleotides. TCRdb called the UMI-ligation and nested PCR reads again in MiXCR, with one record for every CDR3 protein. The data show some 100,000 distinct CDR3 sequences, 7% seen once. Material for sequencing was central memory CD4+ T cells from blood. The receptor set was obtained from a human donor in good health.

This clonotype was seen repeatedly, ten times or more. This sequence joins TRBV5-1 and TRBJ1-1, with D unresolved. The V gene's germline CDR1 is SGHRS and CDR2 YFSETQ. This CDR3 contains 14 residues. Trimming left V 3 bases short and J 1 base short, with 10 bases between. This CDR3 reads CASSWEDGNTEAFF. The CDR3, as DNA: TGCGCCAGCAGCTGGGAGGACGGGAACACTGAAGCTTTCTTT.

Only a few counts were recorded for this clonotype. This chain uses TRBV19 with TRBJ2-3, with D unresolved. V shed 3 bases and J shed 14 bases, with 15 bases lying between them. The CDR3 has 12 amino acids. Germline V gene lookup returns CDR1 LNHDA and CDR2 SQIVND (reference sequence). Written as DNA, the CDR3 is TGTGCCAGTAGTATCGGTGCAACGCGAATGTATTTT. Translation: CASSIGATRMYF.

A few counts support this clonotype. The chain recombines TRBV20-1 with TRBJ2-1; D gene uncertain. The germline V gene encodes CDR1 DFQATT and CDR2 SNEGSKA (reference sequence). The CDR3 extends over 15 amino acids. The ends were cut back, 4 bases at V and 6 bases at J, with 19 bases in the middle. CDR3 sequence: CSATDVVGSVNEQFF. CDR3 nucleotide sequence: TGCAGTGCTACGGACGTAGTGGGCTCGGTCAATGAGCAGTTCTTC.

This chain connects TRBV15 to TRBJ2-7, with 12 nucleotides matching TRBD2. The CDR3 is made up of 13 amino acids. The V gene's germline CDR1 is LNHNV and CDR2 YYDKDF (reference sequence). Trimming took 5 bases from V and 5 from J; bases not matched to a gene: 1. The CDR3 DNA reads as TGTGCCACCAGCCGGACTAGCGGGAACGAGCAGTACTTC. It is translated as CATSRTSGNEQYF.

This clonotype was recorded many times. The V and J genes are TRBV27 and TRBJ2-3, with 10 bases fitting TRBD2. V gave up 7 bases and J gave up 7 bases; unmatched junction bases: 11. CDR1 and CDR2 (germline): MNHEY, SMNVEV (reference sequence). This CDR3 comprises 15 residues. The CDR3 protein is CASNPSGGQRNTQYF. For the CDR3, the DNA is TGTGCCAGCAACCCTAGCGGGGGTCAGCGAAATACGCAGTATTTT.

This clonotype was detected ten times or more. The chain carries TRBV7-2 and TRBJ2-3; TRBD2 agrees at 7 bases. CDR1 SGHTA and CDR2 FQGNSA come from the germline V gene. The J segment lost 4 bases and the V segment lost 7 bases, leaving 14 bases of the junction unmatched. The CDR3 contains 16 residues. CDR3 coding DNA: TGTGCCAGCAACCGAAAAACGGGGGGTGGGGCAGATACGCAGTATTTT. As protein: CASNRKTGGGADTQYF.

This clonotype was picked up many times. The chain is built from TRBV6-2 or TRBV6-3 and TRBJ1-6; D is ambiguous. Per the germline V gene, CDR1 is MNHEY and CDR2 is SVGEGT. With 2 bases removed from V and 8 bases from J, the gap between germline ends came to 10 bases. The length of the CDR3 is 14 residues. The CDR3 reads CASSYVDGDSPLHF. The CDR3 bases are TGTGCCAGCAGTTACGTGGACGGTGATTCACCCCTCCACTTT.

This clonotype has at least ten counts. The CDR3 reads CASSLANYNEQFF. CDR3 bases: TGTGCCAGCAGCTTAGCGAACTACAATGAGCAGTTCTTC. V usage is TRBV11-2 and J usage is TRBJ2-1; D is unclear. The CDR3 has 13 amino acids. Germline V gene lookup returns CDR1 SGHAT and CDR2 FQNNGV. Trimming cost V 1 base and J 3 bases, with 4 bases left between them.